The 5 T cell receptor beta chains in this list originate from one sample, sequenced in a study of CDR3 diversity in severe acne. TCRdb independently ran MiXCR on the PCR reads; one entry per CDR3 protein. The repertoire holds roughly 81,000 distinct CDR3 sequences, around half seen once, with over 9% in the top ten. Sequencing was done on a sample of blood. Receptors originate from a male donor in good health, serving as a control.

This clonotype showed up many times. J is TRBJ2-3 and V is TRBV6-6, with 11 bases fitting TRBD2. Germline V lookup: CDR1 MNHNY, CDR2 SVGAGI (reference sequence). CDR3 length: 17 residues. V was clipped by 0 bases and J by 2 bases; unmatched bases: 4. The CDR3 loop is CASSYSTSGATTDTQYF. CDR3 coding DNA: TGTGCCAGCAGTTACTCGACTAGCGGGGCGACCACAGATACGCAGTATTTT.

The CDR3 sequence is CASSPPVGNTIYF. The DNA for the CDR3 is TGTGCCAGCAGCCCGCCGGTCGGAAACACCATATATTTT. The chain recombines TRBV7-9 with TRBJ1-3; no clear D gene. V was clipped by 5 bases and J by 4 bases, with 9 bases between them. The CDR3 covers 13 residues. CDR1 SEHNR and CDR2 FQNEAQ come from the germline V gene (reference sequence).

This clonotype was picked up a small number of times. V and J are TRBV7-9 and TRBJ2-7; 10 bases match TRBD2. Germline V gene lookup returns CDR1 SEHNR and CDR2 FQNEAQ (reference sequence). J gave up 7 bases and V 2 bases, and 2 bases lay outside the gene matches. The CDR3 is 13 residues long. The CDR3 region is CASSLLAGDEQYF. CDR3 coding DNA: TGTGCCAGCAGCTTACTAGCGGGAGATGAGCAGTACTTC. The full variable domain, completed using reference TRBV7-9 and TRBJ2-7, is DTGVSQNPRHKITKRGQNVTFRCDPISEHNRLYWYRQTLGQGPEFLTYFQNEAQLEKSRLLSDRFSAERPKGSFSTLEIQRTEQGDSAMYLCASSLLAGDEQYFGPGTRLTVT.

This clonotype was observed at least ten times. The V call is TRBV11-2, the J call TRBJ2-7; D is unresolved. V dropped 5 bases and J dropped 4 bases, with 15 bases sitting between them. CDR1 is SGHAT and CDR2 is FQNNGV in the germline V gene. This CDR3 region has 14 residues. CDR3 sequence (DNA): TGTGCCAGCAGCCCGAATCCCGTCGGATACGAGCAGTACTTC. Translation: CASSPNPVGYEQYF.

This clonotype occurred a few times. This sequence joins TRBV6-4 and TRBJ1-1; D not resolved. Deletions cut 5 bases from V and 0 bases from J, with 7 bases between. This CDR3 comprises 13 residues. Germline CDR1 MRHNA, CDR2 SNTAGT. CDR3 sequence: CASSLNMNTEAFF. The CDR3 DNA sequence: TGTGCCAGCAGTTTGAACATGAACACTGAAGCTTTCTTT.